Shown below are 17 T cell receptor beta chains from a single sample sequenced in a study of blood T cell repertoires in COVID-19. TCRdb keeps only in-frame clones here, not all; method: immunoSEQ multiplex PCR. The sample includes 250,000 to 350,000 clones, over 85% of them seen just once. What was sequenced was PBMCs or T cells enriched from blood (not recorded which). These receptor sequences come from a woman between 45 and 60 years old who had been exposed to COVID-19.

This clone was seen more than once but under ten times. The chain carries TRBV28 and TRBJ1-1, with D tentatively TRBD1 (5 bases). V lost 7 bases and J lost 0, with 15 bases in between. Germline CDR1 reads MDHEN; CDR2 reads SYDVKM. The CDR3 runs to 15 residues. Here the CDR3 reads CASTIRGGMNTEAFF. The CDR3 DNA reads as TGTGCCAGCACCATTAGGGGAGGGATGAACACTGAAGCTTTCTTT.

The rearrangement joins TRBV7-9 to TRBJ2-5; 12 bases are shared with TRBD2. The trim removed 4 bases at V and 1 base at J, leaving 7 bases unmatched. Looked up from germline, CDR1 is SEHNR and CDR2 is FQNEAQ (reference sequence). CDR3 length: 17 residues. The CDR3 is CASSSGLAGGFQETQYF. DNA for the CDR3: TGTGCCAGCAGCTCGGGACTAGCGGGCGGCTTCCAAGAGACCCAGTACTTC.

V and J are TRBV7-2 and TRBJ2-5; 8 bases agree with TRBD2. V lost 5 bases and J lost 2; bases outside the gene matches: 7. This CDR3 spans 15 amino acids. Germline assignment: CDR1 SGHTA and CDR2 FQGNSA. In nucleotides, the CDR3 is TGTGCCAGCAGCATACCTCGGGGGGGTCAAGAGACCCAGTACTTC. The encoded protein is CASSIPRGGQETQYF.

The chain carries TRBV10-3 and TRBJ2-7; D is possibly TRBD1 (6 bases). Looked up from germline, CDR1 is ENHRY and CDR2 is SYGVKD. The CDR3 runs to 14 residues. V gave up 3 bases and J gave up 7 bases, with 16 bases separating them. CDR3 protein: CAISDRPGVREQYF. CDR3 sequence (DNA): TGTGCCATCAGTGATCGCCCAGGGGTGCGGGAGCAGTACTTC.

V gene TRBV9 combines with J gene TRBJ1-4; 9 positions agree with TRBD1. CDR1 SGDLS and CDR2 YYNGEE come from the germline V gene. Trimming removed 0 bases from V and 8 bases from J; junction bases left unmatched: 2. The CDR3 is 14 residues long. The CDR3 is CASSVATGGEKLFF. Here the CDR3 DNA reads TGTGCCAGCAGCGTAGCGACAGGGGGAGAAAAACTGTTTTTT.

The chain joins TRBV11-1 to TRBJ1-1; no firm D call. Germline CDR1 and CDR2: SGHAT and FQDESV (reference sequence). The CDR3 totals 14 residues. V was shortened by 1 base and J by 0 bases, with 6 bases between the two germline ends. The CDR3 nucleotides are TGTGCCAGCAGCTTAGGGCCCTTGAACACTGAAGCTTTCTTT. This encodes CASSLGPLNTEAFF. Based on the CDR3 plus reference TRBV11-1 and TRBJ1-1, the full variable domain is EAEVAQSPRYKITEKSQAVAFWCDPISGHATLYWYRQILGQGPELLVQFQDESVVDDSQLPKDRFSAERLKGVDSTLKIQPAELGDSAMYLCASSLGPLNTEAFFGQGTRLTVV.

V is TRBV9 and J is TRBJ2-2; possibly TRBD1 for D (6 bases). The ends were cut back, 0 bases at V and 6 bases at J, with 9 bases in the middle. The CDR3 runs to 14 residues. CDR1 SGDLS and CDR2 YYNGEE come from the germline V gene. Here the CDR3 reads CASSVVQGAGELFF. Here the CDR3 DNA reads TGTGCCAGCAGCGTAGTACAGGGAGCCGGGGAGCTGTTTTTT.

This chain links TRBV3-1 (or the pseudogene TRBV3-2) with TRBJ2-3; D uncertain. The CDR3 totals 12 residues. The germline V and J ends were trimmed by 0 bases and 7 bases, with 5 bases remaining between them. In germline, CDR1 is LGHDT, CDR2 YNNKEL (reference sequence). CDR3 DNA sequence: TGTGCCAGCAGCCAAGATCAAAATACGCAGTATTTT. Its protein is CASSQDQNTQYF.

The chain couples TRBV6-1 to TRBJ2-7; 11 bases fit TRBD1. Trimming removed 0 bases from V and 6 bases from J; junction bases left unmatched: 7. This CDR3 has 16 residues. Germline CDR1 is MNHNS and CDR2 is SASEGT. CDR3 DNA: TGTGCCAGCAGTGAAGCCGGGACAGGGGGAAGGGTCGAGCAGTACTTC. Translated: CASSEAGTGGRVEQYF.

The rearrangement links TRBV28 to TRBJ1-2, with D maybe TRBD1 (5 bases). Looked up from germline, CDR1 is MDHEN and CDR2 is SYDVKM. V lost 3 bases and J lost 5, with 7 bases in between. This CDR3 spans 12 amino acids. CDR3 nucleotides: TGTGCCAGCAGTTTCGGACAATATGGCTACACCTTC. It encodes CASSFGQYGYTF.

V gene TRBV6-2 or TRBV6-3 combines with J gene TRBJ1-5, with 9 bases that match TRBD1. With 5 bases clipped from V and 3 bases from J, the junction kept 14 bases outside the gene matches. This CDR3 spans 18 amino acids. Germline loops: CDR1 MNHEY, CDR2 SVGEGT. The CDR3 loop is CASSNRGWTGALNQPQHF. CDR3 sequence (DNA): TGTGCCAGCAGTAACCGGGGCTGGACAGGGGCACTCAATCAGCCCCAGCATTTT.

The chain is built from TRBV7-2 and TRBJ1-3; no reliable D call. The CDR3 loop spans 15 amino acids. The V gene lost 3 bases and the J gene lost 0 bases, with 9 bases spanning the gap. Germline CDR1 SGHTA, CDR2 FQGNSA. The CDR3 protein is CASSFSASSGNTIYF. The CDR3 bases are TGTGCCAGCAGCTTCAGCGCCAGCTCTGGAAACACCATATATTTT.

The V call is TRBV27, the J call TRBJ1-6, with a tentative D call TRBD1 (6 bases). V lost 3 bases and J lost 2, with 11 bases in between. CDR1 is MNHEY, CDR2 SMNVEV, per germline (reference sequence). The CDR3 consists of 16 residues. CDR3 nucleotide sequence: TGTGCCAGCAGTTTTACAGGGAGAACCTATAATTCACCCCTCCACTTT. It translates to CASSFTGRTYNSPLHF.

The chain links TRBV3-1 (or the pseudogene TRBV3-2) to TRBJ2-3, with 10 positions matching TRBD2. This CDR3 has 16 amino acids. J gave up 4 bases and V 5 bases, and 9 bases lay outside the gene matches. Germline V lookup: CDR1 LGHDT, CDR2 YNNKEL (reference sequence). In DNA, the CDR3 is TGTGCCAGCAGCGTCCACCTAGCGGGGGTCCCAGATACGCAGTATTTT. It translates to CASSVHLAGVPDTQYF.

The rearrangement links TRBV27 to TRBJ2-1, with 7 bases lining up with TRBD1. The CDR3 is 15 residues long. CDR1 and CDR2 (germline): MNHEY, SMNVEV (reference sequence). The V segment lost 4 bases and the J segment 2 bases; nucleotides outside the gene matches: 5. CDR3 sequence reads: CASSSTGVTYNEQFF. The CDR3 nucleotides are TGTGCCAGCAGTTCCACAGGGGTCACCTACAATGAGCAGTTCTTC.

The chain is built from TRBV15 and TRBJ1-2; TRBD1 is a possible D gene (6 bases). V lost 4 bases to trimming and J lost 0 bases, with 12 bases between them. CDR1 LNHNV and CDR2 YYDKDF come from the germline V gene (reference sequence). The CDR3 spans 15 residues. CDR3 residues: CATSKNRETNYGYTF. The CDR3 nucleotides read TGTGCCACCAGCAAGAACAGGGAGACTAACTATGGCTACACCTTC.

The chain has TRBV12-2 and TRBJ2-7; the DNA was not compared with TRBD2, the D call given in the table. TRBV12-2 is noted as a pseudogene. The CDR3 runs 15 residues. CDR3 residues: CASRFPGTSFYEQYF. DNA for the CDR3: TGTGCAAGTCGCTTTCCCGGGACTAGCTTCTACGAGCAGTACTTC.